These 22 T cell receptor beta chains originate from one sample sequenced in a study of PD-L1 blockade in urothelial cancer. Indicated time point: pretreatment peripheral blood. TCRdb's table, derived via immunoSEQ multiplex PCR, lists solely in-frame clones and lacks some. Of about 63,000 clones listed, 81% are singletons. The source was PBMCs, collected around atezolizumab (anti-PD-L1) treatment. The receptor set was obtained from a man in his sixties or seventies with urothelial cancer.

J is TRBJ2-5 and V is TRBV11-2; 13 nucleotides match TRBD2. V lost 5 bases and J lost 2; bases outside the gene matches: 8. Per the germline V gene, CDR1 is SGHAT and CDR2 is FQNNGV. This CDR3 comprises 17 residues. DNA of the CDR3: TGTGCCAGCAGCGACCTAACTAGCGGGGGGGTACAAGAGACCCAGTACTTC. Translating gives CASSDLTSGGVQETQYF.

The V call is TRBV5-1, the J call TRBJ2-7, with D maybe TRBD2 (5 bases). CDR1 and CDR2 from the germline V gene are SGHRS and YFSETQ. The V gene lost 4 bases and the J gene lost 6 bases, with 14 bases spanning the gap. The CDR3 length is 13 residues. The chain's CDR3 is CASSPMREPEQYF. The CDR3 nucleotides are TGCGCCAGCAGCCCAATGAGGGAACCCGAGCAGTACTTC.

This chain connects TRBV7-9 to TRBJ2-5; 9 bases match TRBD1. Germline CDR1 is SEHNR and CDR2 is FQNEAQ (reference sequence). With V trimmed by 5 bases and J by 5 bases, 6 bases remained unmatched. The CDR3 has 14 residues. CDR3 sequence: CASSQGTGQETQYF. CDR3 nucleotides: TGTGCCAGCAGCCAAGGGACAGGGCAGGAGACCCAGTACTTC.

The V call is TRBV9, the J call TRBJ1-1; tentative D call: TRBD1 (6 bases). This CDR3 has 15 amino acids. CDR1 is SGDLS and CDR2 is YYNGEE in the germline V gene. V was clipped by 3 bases and J by 4 bases, with 16 bases between them. CDR3 DNA sequence: TGTGCCAGCAGCGCCTTAGGACAGCAAAGCACTGAAGCTTTCTTT. Translating it yields CASSALGQQSTEAFF.

The chain combines TRBV20-1 with TRBJ2-1, with D hard to call. Germline values: CDR1 DFQATT, CDR2 SNEGSKA (reference sequence). The CDR3 is 11 residues long. V was shortened by 3 bases and J by 5 bases, with 5 bases between the two germline ends. DNA of the CDR3: TGCAGTGCTAGTCCAGACAATGAGCAGTTCTTC. Its protein is CSASPDNEQFF.

The CDR3 protein is CASSLAVGGRAGNEQFF. CDR3 in DNA: TGTGCCAGCAGCTTAGCGGTTGGCGGGAGGGCCGGGAATGAGCAGTTCTTC. The J gene is TRBJ2-1, the V gene TRBV7-8; the match to TRBD2 covers 9 bases. Germline V gene sequence: CDR1 SGHVS, CDR2 FQNEAQ. This CDR3 comprises 17 residues. The junction had 10 bases not matched to a gene; V was cut back by 0 bases and J by 7 bases.

J is TRBJ1-1 and V is TRBV10-3; tentative D call: TRBD1 (6 bases). Per the germline V gene, CDR1 is ENHRY and CDR2 is SYGVKD. The CDR3 totals 15 residues. Deletions cut 0 bases from V and 1 base from J, with 9 bases between. The CDR3 nucleotides read TGTGCCATCAGTGAGTCGGGGGCCCCGAACACTGAAGCTTTCTTT. It codes for CAISESGAPNTEAFF.

This CDR3 is CASSSEGRQFF. In DNA, the CDR3 is TGTGCCAGCAGTTCCGAAGGGAGGCAGTTCTTC. V gene TRBV6-5 combines with J gene TRBJ2-1, with D perhaps TRBD2 (5 bases). V lost 4 bases and J 12 bases, leaving 10 bases between the germline ends. This CDR3 has 11 residues. Per the germline V gene, CDR1 is MNHEY and CDR2 is SVGAGI.

The rearrangement joins TRBV30 to TRBJ1-6; D ambiguous. Trimming took 3 bases from V and 10 from J, leaving 7 bases between them. The germline V gene has CDR1 GTSNPN and CDR2 SVGIG (reference sequence). The CDR3 loop spans 11 amino acids. The CDR3 is CAWRLRSPLHF. The DNA for the CDR3 is TGTGCCTGGAGGTTGAGGTCACCCCTCCACTTT.

The V call is TRBV30, the J call TRBJ1-6, with unresolved D. Per the germline V gene, CDR1 is GTSNPN and CDR2 is SVGIG (reference sequence). Trimming took off 1 base at V and 6 bases at J, with 7 bases between the two ends. CDR3 length equals 13 residues. The CDR3 loop is CAWSASGNSPLHF. CDR3 DNA sequence: TGTGCCTGGAGTGCGTCGGGTAATTCACCCCTCCACTTT.

The chain joins TRBV6-5 to TRBJ2-7, with a weak D call TRBD2 (5 bases). V was cut by 6 bases and J by 6 bases, with 12 bases left in between. The CDR3 length is 12 residues. The germline V gene has CDR1 MNHEY and CDR2 SVGAGI. CDR3 sequence (DNA): TGTGCCAGCAGCCGCCAAGGAGGCGAGCAGTACTTC. Amino acid sequence: CASSRQGGEQYF.

This rearrangement joins TRBV2 to TRBJ2-4, with D maybe TRBD1 (6 bases). This CDR3 contains 20 residues. V dropped 2 bases and J dropped 3 bases, with 26 bases sitting between them. The V gene's germline CDR1 is SNHLY and CDR2 FYNNEI. In DNA, the CDR3 is TGTGCCAGCAGTGAAAATCCGTACGCTTGGAGGACAGCCTACAAAAACATTCAGTACTTC. It encodes CASSENPYAWRTAYKNIQYF.

The chain uses TRBV9 and TRBJ1-1; D might be TRBD1 (6 bases). The CDR3 is made up of 13 amino acids. The germline V and J ends were trimmed by 4 bases and 1 base, with 8 bases remaining between them. The germline CDR1 and CDR2 sequences are SGDLS and YYNGEE. The CDR3 DNA sequence: TGTGCCAGCAGCAAGACAGGGAACACTGAAGCTTTCTTT. Translated: CASSKTGNTEAFF.

This clone was seen once. The rearrangement joins TRBV12-1 to TRBJ2-7; TRBD2, the D gene given by the table, was not confirmed from the DNA. TRBV12-1 is annotated as a pseudogene. This CDR3 has 15 residues. CDR3 region: CASSFPLGLTYEQYF. In DNA form, the CDR3 reads TGTGCCAGCAGCTTTCCTCTGGGACTTACCTACGAGCAGTACTTC.

The chain carries TRBV25-1 and TRBJ1-2, with 8 bases matching TRBD1. Germline lookup yields CDR1 MGHDK and CDR2 SYGVNS. J was trimmed by 3 bases and V by 8 bases; bases with no gene match: 5. The CDR3 has 13 residues. Written as DNA, the CDR3 is TGTGCCAGCTCCGACAGGGGTGACTATGGCTACACCTTC. This encodes CASSDRGDYGYTF.

V gene TRBV5-4 combines with J gene TRBJ1-2, with D maybe TRBD1 (5 bases). The CDR3 is 15 residues long. V lost 0 bases and J 4 bases, leaving 13 bases between the germline ends. Germline V CDR1 and CDR2: SGHNT, YYREEE (reference sequence). The CDR3 sequence: CASSLEGAVVYGYTF. CDR3 in DNA: TGTGCCAGCAGCTTGGAAGGGGCGGTGGTCTATGGCTACACCTTC.

The chain couples TRBV29-1 to TRBJ1-2; tentative D call: TRBD1 (5 bases). The CDR3 is 11 residues long. CDR1 is SQVTM and CDR2 is ANQGSEA in the germline V gene. Trimming took off 7 bases at V and 3 bases at J, with 9 bases between the two ends. The chain's CDR3 is CSADSDYGYTF. As DNA, the CDR3 is TGCAGCGCCGACAGTGACTATGGCTACACCTTC.

The V call is TRBV7-2, the J call TRBJ2-1, with 8 bases identical to TRBD1. Germline loops: CDR1 SGHTA, CDR2 FQGNSA. J lost 9 bases, V lost 4 bases, and 5 bases had no gene match. CDR3 length: 13 amino acids. The DNA for the CDR3 is TGTGCCAGCAGCTCACAGGGGGTAGGTGAGCAGTTCTTC. Amino acids: CASSSQGVGEQFF.

The chain is built from TRBV29-1 and TRBJ1-2; 11 positions match TRBD1. Germline trimming cut 4 bases from V and 4 bases from J; bases unmatched to any gene: 8. This CDR3 has 15 amino acids. Germline loops: CDR1 SQVTM, CDR2 ANQGSEA. CDR3 sequence (DNA): TGCAGCGTTGTCGCCGGGACAGGGGGAGGCTATGGCTACACCTTC. This encodes CSVVAGTGGGYGYTF.

This clone was recorded only once. The gene calls are TRBV7-3 and TRBJ1-2; perhaps TRBD1 as D (5 bases). This CDR3 region has 15 residues. Between the trimmed V and J ends, which lost 5 bases and 4 bases, there was a span of 17 bases. CDR1 and CDR2 (germline): SGHTA, FQGTGA. Here the CDR3 reads CASSLDPGGTYGYTF. In nucleotides, the CDR3 is TGTGCCAGCAGCCTGGACCCAGGCGGGACCTATGGCTACACCTTC.

The chain recombines TRBV7-2 with TRBJ2-3; TRBD1 matches 8 bases. V shed 0 bases, J shed 2 bases, and the junction held 1 base outside the gene matches. CDR1 and CDR2 from the germline V gene are SGHTA and FQGNSA. The CDR3 sequence is 15 residues long. The CDR3 loop reads CASSLAGQVTDTQYF. The CDR3 DNA is TGTGCCAGCAGCTTAGCGGGACAGGTCACAGATACGCAGTATTTT.

The chain joins TRBV29-1 to TRBJ1-2; no definite D call. Trimming removed 0 bases at V and 8 bases at J, with 16 bases between. The CDR3 runs 14 residues. CDR1 is SQVTM and CDR2 is ANQGSEA in the germline V gene. The CDR3 nucleotides read TGCAGCGTTGAAGACCGCCAAAACACCAGGGGCTACACCTTC. It yields the protein CSVEDRQNTRGYTF. The variable domain in full, completed from reference TRBV29-1 and TRBJ1-2, reads SAVISQKPSRDICQRGTSLTIQCQVDSQVTMMFWYRQQPGQSLTLIATANQGSEATYESGFVIDKFPISRPNLTFSTLTVSNMSPEDSSIYLCSVEDRQNTRGYTFGSGTRLTVV.